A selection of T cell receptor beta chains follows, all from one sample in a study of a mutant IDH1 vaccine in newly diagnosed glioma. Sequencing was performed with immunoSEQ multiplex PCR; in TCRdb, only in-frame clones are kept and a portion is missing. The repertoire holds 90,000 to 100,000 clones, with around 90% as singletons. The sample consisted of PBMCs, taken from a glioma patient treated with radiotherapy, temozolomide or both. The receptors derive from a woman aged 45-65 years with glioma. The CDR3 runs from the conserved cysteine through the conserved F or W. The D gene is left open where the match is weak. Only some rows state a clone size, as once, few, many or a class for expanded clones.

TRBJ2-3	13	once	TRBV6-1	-	CASRDRPTDTQYF	TGTGCCAGCCGGGACCGGCCCACAGATACGCAGTATTTT
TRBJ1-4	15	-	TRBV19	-	CASRPPGGANEKLFF	TGTGCCAGTAGGCCGCCTGGCGGGGCTAATGAAAAACTGTTTTTT
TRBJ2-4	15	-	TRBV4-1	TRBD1	CASSQAGQGLNIQYF	TGCGCCAGCAGCCAAGCTGGACAGGGGTTAAACATTCAGTACTTC
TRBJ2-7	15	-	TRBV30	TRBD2	CAWSLGLAESYEQYF	TGTGCCTGGAGTCTAGGACTAGCGGAGAGCTACGAGCAGTACTTC
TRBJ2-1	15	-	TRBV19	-	CASTLGGSSYNEQFF	TGTGCCAGTACCCTCGGTGGGAGCTCCTACAATGAGCAGTTCTTC
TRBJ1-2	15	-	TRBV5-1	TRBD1	CASSLTRGPDYGYTF	TGCGCCAGCAGCTTAACCAGGGGGCCGGACTATGGCTACACCTTC
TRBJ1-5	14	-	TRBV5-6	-	CASSLWGANQPQHF	TGTGCCAGCAGCTTGTGGGGGGCGAACCAGCCCCAGCATTTT
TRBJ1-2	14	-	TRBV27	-	CASRGGDQDGGYTF	TGTGCCAGCAGGGGTGGGGACCAAGACGGGGGCTACACCTTC
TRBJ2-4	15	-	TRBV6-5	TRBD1	CASSYSPGGSGIQYF	TGTGCCAGCAGTTACTCTCCAGGGGGCTCAGGGATTCAGTACTTC
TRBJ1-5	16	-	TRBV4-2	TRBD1	CASSQDPGGRNQPQHF	TGTGCCAGCAGCCAAGATCCAGGGGGCAGGAATCAGCCCCAGCATTTT
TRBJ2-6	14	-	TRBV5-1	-	CASSQTGRANVLTF	TGCGCCAGCAGCCAAACCGGGAGAGCCAACGTCCTGACTTTC
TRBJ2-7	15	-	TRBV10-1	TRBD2	CASSDGAGSSYEQYF	TGCGCCAGCAGTGATGGAGCGGGAAGCTCCTACGAGCAGTACTTC
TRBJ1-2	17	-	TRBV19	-	CASSIHPARGTYYGYTF	TGTGCCAGTAGCATCCACCCGGCCAGGGGCACCTACTATGGCTACACCTTC
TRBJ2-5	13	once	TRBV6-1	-	CASSRTLLSTQYF	TGTGCCAGCAGCCGGACACTGTTATCGACCCAGTACTTC
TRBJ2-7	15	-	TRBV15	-	CATSRDLGVGYEQYF	TGTGCCACCAGCAGAGATCTGGGGGTAGGCTACGAGCAGTACTTC
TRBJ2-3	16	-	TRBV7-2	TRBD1	CASSLVDRGSTDTQYF	TGTGCCAGCAGCTTAGTGGACAGGGGTAGCACAGATACGCAGTATTTT
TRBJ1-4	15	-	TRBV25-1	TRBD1	CASRGQGATNEKLFF	TGTGCCAGCCGAGGGCAGGGGGCAACTAATGAAAAACTGTTTTTT
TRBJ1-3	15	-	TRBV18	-	CASTDGTNSGNTIYF	TGTGCCAGCACGGACGGGACCAACTCTGGAAACACCATATATTTT
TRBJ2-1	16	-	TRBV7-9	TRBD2	CASSPPGTSSYNEQFF	TGTGCCAGCAGCCCCCCCGGGACTAGCAGCTACAATGAGCAGTTCTTC
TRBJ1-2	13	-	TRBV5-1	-	CASSLELDLGYTF	TGCGCCAGCAGCTTGGAATTGGACCTTGGCTACACCTTC
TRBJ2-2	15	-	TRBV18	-	CASSPGAADTGELFF	TGTGCCAGCTCACCAGGAGCAGCAGACACCGGGGAGCTGTTTTTT
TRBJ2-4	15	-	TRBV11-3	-	CASSLGGPTENIQYF	TGTGCCAGCAGCTTAGGCGGGCCAACCGAAAACATTCAGTACTTC
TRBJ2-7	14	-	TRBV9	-	CASSVGAVSYEQYF	TGTGCCAGCAGCGTAGGGGCGGTCTCCTACGAGCAGTACTTC
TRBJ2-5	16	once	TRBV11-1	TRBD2	CASNDRLAGGQETQYF	TGTGCCAGCAACGACCGACTAGCGGGGGGCCAAGAGACCCAGTACTTC
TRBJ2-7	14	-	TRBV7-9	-	CASSPRVGNYEQYF	TGTGCCAGCAGCCCCAGGGTGGGGAACTACGAGCAGTACTTC
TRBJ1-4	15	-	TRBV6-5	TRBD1	CASSRWTGENEKLFF	TGTGCCAGCAGTAGATGGACAGGGGAGAATGAAAAACTGTTTTTT
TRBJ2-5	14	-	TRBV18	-	CASSRSIEEETQYF	TGTGCCAGCTCACGTTCCATTGAAGAGGAGACCCAGTACTTC
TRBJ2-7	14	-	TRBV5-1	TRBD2	CASRGTSGSEEQYF	TGCGCCAGCAGGGGGACTAGCGGGAGTGAAGAGCAGTACTTC
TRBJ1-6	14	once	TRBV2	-	CASSPQGANSPLHF	TGTGCCAGCAGTCCACAGGGCGCTAATTCACCCCTCCACTTT
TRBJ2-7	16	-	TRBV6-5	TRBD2	CASSYSATSRYYEQYF	TGTGCCAGCAGTTACTCCGCGACTAGCCGATACTACGAGCAGTACTTC
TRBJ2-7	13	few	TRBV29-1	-	CSVIQGRVDEQYF	TGCAGCGTTATCCAGGGGCGTGTGGACGAGCAGTACTTC
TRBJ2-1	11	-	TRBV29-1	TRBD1	CSAGTDNEQFF	TGCAGCGCCGGGACAGACAATGAGCAGTTCTTC
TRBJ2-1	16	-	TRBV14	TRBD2	CASSQDWGGRFNEQFF	TGTGCCAGCAGCCAAGATTGGGGCGGGAGGTTCAATGAGCAGTTCTTC
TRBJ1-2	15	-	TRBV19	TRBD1	CASSTTGTGDYGYTF	TGTGCCAGTAGTACTACCGGGACAGGGGACTATGGCTACACCTTC
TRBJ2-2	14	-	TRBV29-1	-	CSAGTQANTGELFF	TGCAGCGCGGGGACTCAGGCGAACACCGGGGAGCTGTTTTTT
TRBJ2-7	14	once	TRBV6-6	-	CASSYSTGTYEQYF	TGTGCCAGCAGTTACTCTACCGGGACCTACGAGCAGTACTTC